This passage covers 15 T cell receptor beta chains from one sample sequenced in a study of blood T cell repertoires in COVID-19. Repertoires were generated with immunoSEQ multiplex PCR, while TCRdb's copy carries only in-frame clones and drops some. The repertoire consists of 150,000 to 200,000 clones, with 87% occurring once and the leading ten covering 10%. Sequenced input: peripheral blood. The receptors derive from a woman between 70 and 85 years old with COVID-19, enrolled during active disease.

The chain employs TRBV18 and TRBJ1-2; TRBD1 is a possible D gene (6 bases). Germline V gene lookup returns CDR1 KGHSH and CDR2 LQKENI. The CDR3 spans 13 residues. Trimming removed 5 bases from V and 3 bases from J, with 10 bases in between. Written as DNA, the CDR3 is TGTGCCAGCTCAGATGGGGGCGACTATGGCTACACCTTC. Encoded protein: CASSDGGDYGYTF.

V is TRBV6-6 and J is TRBJ2-7; 8 bases are a match to TRBD2. Per the germline V gene, CDR1 is MNHNY and CDR2 is SVGAGI (reference sequence). This CDR3 is built from 15 residues. V lost 6 bases, J lost 0 bases, and 7 bases stayed unmatched. The CDR3 bases are TGTGCCAGCAGCCTCCCGGCGGGGGGCTCCTACGAGCAGTACTTC. Translation gives CASSLPAGGSYEQYF.

The chain has TRBV5-1 and TRBJ1-1; 9 bases agree with TRBD1. Per the germline V gene, CDR1 is SGHRS and CDR2 is YFSETQ. The CDR3 contains 17 residues. The V and J ends lost 0 bases and 5 bases, in that order; junction bases with no gene match: 11. The CDR3 region is CASSLVQGAPGATEAFF. The CDR3, as DNA: TGCGCCAGCAGCTTGGTACAGGGGGCGCCGGGGGCTACTGAAGCTTTCTTT.

The chain employs TRBV19 and TRBJ2-3; D might be TRBD2 (6 bases). Trimming stripped 3 bases from V and 6 bases from J, with 10 bases between. This CDR3 is built from 13 residues. Germline CDR1 is LNHDA and CDR2 is SQIVND (reference sequence). CDR3 loop: CASSMGTRDTQYF. The DNA for the CDR3 is TGTGCCAGTAGTATGGGGACTCGCGATACGCAGTATTTT.

V is TRBV5-4 and J is TRBJ2-7; TRBD1 matches 8 bases. The CDR3 totals 15 residues. Per germline, CDR1 SGHNT and CDR2 YYREEE (reference sequence). J was trimmed by 2 bases and V by 3 bases; bases with no gene match: 7. The DNA of the CDR3 is TGTGCCAGCAGCTCGAGACAGGGGACCACCTACGAGCAGTACTTC. Protein sequence: CASSSRQGTTYEQYF.

The chain has TRBV23-1 and TRBJ1-1; TRBD1 aligns across 9 bases. TRBV23-1 is recorded as an ORF, its role being uncertain. The CDR3 is 16 residues long. Trimming at V came to 2 bases and at J to 2 bases, leaving 6 bases not matched to a gene. The chain's CDR3 is CASSQPKDRGNTEAFF. DNA of the CDR3: TGCGCCAGCAGTCAACCCAAGGACAGGGGAAACACTGAAGCTTTCTTT.

This clone was seen more than once but under ten times. This chain connects TRBV6-5 to TRBJ1-2; unclear D gene. This CDR3 is built from 14 residues. Germline values: CDR1 MNHEY, CDR2 SVGAGI. The ends were cut back, 6 bases at V and 4 bases at J, with 15 bases in the middle. CDR3 nucleotides: TGTGCCAGCAGGGGCCGACGGATCCCCTATGGCTACACCTTC. Translated: CASRGRRIPYGYTF.

CDR3 bases: TGTGCCAGCAGCTCCCCCCAGGGGTATGGCTACACCTTC. Protein: CASSSPQGYGYTF. The V and J genes are TRBV7-2 and TRBJ1-2; tentative D call: TRBD1 (6 bases). V was shortened by 4 bases and J by 5 bases, with 11 bases between the two germline ends. From germline, CDR1 is SGHTA and CDR2 FQGNSA. The CDR3 runs 13 residues.

CDR3 nucleotide sequence: TGCGCCAGCAGCAACCCCTCGGACAGGGTGGGGAAAGCTTTCTTT. Amino acids: CASSNPSDRVGKAFF. The chain joins TRBV5-1 to TRBJ1-1, with 8 positions matching TRBD1. Losses at the gene ends were 4 bases for V and 9 bases for J; bases not matched to a gene: 14. The CDR3 runs 15 residues. Germline V lookup: CDR1 SGHRS, CDR2 YFSETQ.

This clone was picked up a small number of times. This chain links TRBV5-5 with TRBJ1-1; 8 bases agree with TRBD1. This CDR3 has 14 residues. V was clipped by 5 bases and J by 1 base; unmatched bases: 4. Germline-derived CDR1 and CDR2 are SGHKS and YYEKEE (reference sequence). The CDR3 sequence is CASSHGTGNTEAFF. CDR3 bases: TGTGCCAGCAGTCACGGGACAGGGAACACTGAAGCTTTCTTT.

This clone has a handful of counts. The genes are TRBV2 and TRBJ2-7; 8 bases fit TRBD1. V lost 10 bases and J lost 5; bases outside the gene matches: 7. Germline CDR1 SNHLY, CDR2 FYNNEI. CDR3 size: 12 residues. The chain's CDR3 is CATQGASNEQYF. The CDR3, as DNA: TGTGCCACCCAGGGGGCGTCCAACGAGCAGTACTTC.

The chain couples TRBV27 to TRBJ2-3, with TRBD2 identical over 16 bases. In germline, CDR1 is MNHEY, CDR2 SMNVEV (reference sequence). The CDR3 runs 17 residues. V trimming: 4 bases; J trimming: 6 bases; junction bases outside the gene matches: 7. The CDR3, as DNA: TGTGCCAGCAGTTACCAGGGACTAGCGGGGGGGCTTGATACGCAGTATTTT. Its protein is CASSYQGLAGGLDTQYF.

The CDR3 protein is CASSLGLAGGYNEQFF. In nucleotides, the CDR3 is TGTGCCAGCAGCTTAGGACTAGCGGGGGGATACAATGAGCAGTTCTTC. The chain recombines TRBV7-9 with TRBJ2-1, with 13 bases fitting TRBD2. The V gene end was trimmed by 1 base and the J gene end by 4 bases; junction bases not matched to a gene: 1. The CDR3 is made up of 16 amino acids. Germline V lookup: CDR1 SEHNR, CDR2 FQNEAQ (reference sequence).

The chain carries TRBV7-9 and TRBJ2-3, with TRBD2 matching 8 bases. After removal of 1 base from V and 5 bases from J, the junction contained 5 bases not matched to a gene. This CDR3 comprises 15 residues. The germline V gene encodes CDR1 SEHNR and CDR2 FQNEAQ (reference sequence). The DNA for the CDR3 is TGTGCCAGCAGCTTAGTCGGGGGGGAATTAGATACGCAGTATTTT. Translated: CASSLVGGELDTQYF.

There are a few counts of this clone. The genes are TRBV24-1 and TRBJ2-1, with 10 bases lining up with TRBD1. Germline values: CDR1 KGHDR, CDR2 SFDVKD. The CDR3 totals 14 residues. J was trimmed by 7 bases and V by 7 bases; bases with no gene match: 6. The CDR3 sequence is CATSPGTGVNEQFF. In DNA, the CDR3 is TGTGCCACCAGCCCCGGGACAGGGGTTAATGAGCAGTTCTTC.